This is a list of T cell receptor beta chains from one sample in a study of technical replicates of blood from several donors. Assay: immunoSEQ multiplex PCR; the TCRdb copy retains only in-frame clones and omits some. Of 74,000 or so clones in the sample, around 94% were seen once. The sample taken for sequencing was T cells isolated from PBMCs. These receptors all come from a human donor in good health. Both conserved end residues are part of each CDR3. Expanded clones get a size class; other rows say once, few or many, or leave the size out.

- | 15 | TRBV27 | CASSKFLGQLNIQYF
- | 13 | TRBV28 | CASTSGRTDTQYF
- | 16 | TRBV6-5 | CASSYRGTGGAGGYTF
- | 16 | TRBV2 | CASSETGGRSSYEQYF
- | 11 | TRBV30 | CAWSGTVEAFF
- | 15 | TRBV7-8 | CASSNGRELGTEAFF
- | 18 | TRBV18 | CASSPGVSSGRYTDTQYF
- | 16 | TRBV9 | CASSVGGPGGTYGYTF
- | 13 | TRBV27 | CASSRGRWEKLFF
- | 13 | TRBV18 | CASSPSGNQPQHF
- | 18 | TRBV19 | CASSTPGQGSYNLNGYTF
- | 16 | TRBV19 | CASSITSGSVTGELFF
- | 13 | TRBV13 | CASSFTRATEAFF
once | 14 | TRBV7-3 | CASSPGTGFNTIYF
- | 14 | TRBV27 | CASSYYRDTGELFF
- | 12 | TRBV10-3 | CATGTSTYEQYF
- | 14 | TRBV9 | CASSGGGINTEAFF
- | 13 | TRBV4-1 | CASSLNRGTEAFF
- | 15 | TRBV7-6 | CASSPEGAPHTEAFF
few | 14 | TRBV4-2 | CASSPLETNEKLFF
- | 15 | TRBV7-9 | CASSPSIGSYNEQFF
- | 13 | TRBV2 | CASVRDRGDIQYF
- | 14 | TRBV7-3 | CASSPSAARDEQFF
- | 12 | TRBV5-4 | CASSKARDKQFF
- | 15 | TRBV28 | CASSPPGQDAYEQYF
- | 13 | TRBV2 | CASYRLLSYGYTF
- | 14 | TRBV9 | CASSVGDRDETQYF
- | 16 | TRBV5-6 | CASTLMSGDGYRELFF
- | 17 | TRBV7-8 | CASSLVDRGVENQPQHF
- | 14 | TRBV18 | CASSPLGQSYEQYF
once | 15 | TRBV18 | CASSRASGGTYEQYF
- | 13 | TRBV2 | CASSRREVTEQFF
- | 16 | TRBV30 | CAWSPPFESSYNEQFF
- | 14 | TRBV11-2 | CASSLLDSGTGKFF
- | 14 | TRBV5-1 | CASSLGTGYEKLFF
- | 16 | TRBV15 | CATSRGLAGGYNEQFF
- | 15 | TRBV7-9 | CASSSTGGGQETQYF
- | 13 | TRBV6-1 | CASNSGSFHEQYF
- | 13 | TRBV6-6 | CASSPDSNQPQHF
- | 15 | TRBV7-6 | CASSLGDREANEQFF